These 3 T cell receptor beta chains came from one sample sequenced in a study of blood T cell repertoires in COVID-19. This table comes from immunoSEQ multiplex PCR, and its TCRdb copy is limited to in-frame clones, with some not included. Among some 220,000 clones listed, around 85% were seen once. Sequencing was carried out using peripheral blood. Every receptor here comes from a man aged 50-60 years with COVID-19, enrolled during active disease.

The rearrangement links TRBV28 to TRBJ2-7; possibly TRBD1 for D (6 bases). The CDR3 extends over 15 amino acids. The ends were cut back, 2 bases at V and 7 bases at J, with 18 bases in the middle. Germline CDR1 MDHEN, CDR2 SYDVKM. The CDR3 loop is CASSLGGQGLVEQYF. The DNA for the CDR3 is TGTGCCAGCAGTTTAGGGGGCCAGGGGCTAGTAGAGCAGTACTTC. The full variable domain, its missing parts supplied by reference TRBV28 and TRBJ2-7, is DVKVTQSSRYLVKRTGEKVFLECVQDMDHENMFWYRQDPGLGLRLIYFSYDVKMKEKGDIPEGYSVSREKKERFSLILESASTNQTSMYLCASSLGGQGLVEQYFGPGTRLTVT.

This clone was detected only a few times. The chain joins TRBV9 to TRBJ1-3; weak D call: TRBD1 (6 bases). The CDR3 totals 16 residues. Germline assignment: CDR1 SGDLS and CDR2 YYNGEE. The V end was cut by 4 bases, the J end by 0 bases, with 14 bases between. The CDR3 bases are TGTGCCAGCAGCCCAATGACAGGCATCTCTGGAAACACCATATATTTT. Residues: CASSPMTGISGNTIYF.

The CDR3 DNA reads as TGTGCCAGCAGCCGGACCGGGACAGGCGTTAATTCACCCCTCCACTTT. This sequence encodes CASSRTGTGVNSPLHF. The genes are TRBV3-1 (or the pseudogene TRBV3-2) and TRBJ1-6; 8 bases line up with TRBD1. CDR3 length: 16 residues. Germline lookup yields CDR1 LGHDT and CDR2 YNNKEL (reference sequence). V lost 4 bases to trimming and J lost 6 bases; unmatched junction nucleotides: 8.